This is a list of T cell receptor beta chains from one sample in a study of neurological immune-mediated disorders. TCRdb redid the calling of the 5' RACE reads with MiXCR, one entry per CDR3 protein. The sample includes nearly 30,000 distinct CDR3 sequences, 12% of them seen just once. The sample was PBMCs. The source is a woman aged 60-70 years in good health. The CDR3 runs from the conserved cysteine through the conserved F or W. A D gene is named only where the DNA matches it firmly. Clone size, where shown, is once, few, many, or a class for clones that have expanded.

v_call: TRBV20-1; clone_size: medium-sized; j_call: TRBJ1-4; d_call: NA; cdr3_aa: CSAPSYEKLFF; cdr3_nt: TGCAGTGCTCCGTCCTATGAAAAACTGTTTTTT
v_call: TRBV5-1; clone_size: many; j_call: TRBJ2-3; d_call: NA; cdr3_aa: CASSLVADTQYF; cdr3_nt: TGCGCCAGCAGCTTGGTAGCAGATACGCAGTATTTT
v_call: TRBV29-1; clone_size: many; j_call: TRBJ1-3; d_call: TRBD1; cdr3_aa: CSVAPLDRAGNTIYF; cdr3_nt: TGCAGCGTTGCCCCTTTGGACAGGGCTGGAAACACCATATATTTT
v_call: TRBV7-8; clone_size: many; j_call: TRBJ1-5; d_call: NA; cdr3_aa: CASSLEGLQGNQPQHF; cdr3_nt: TGTGCCAGCAGCTTAGAAGGCCTTCAAGGCAATCAGCCCCAGCATTTT
v_call: TRBV5-6; clone_size: once; j_call: TRBJ1-5; d_call: NA; cdr3_aa: CACSLVGEQPQHF; cdr3_nt: TGTGCCTGCAGCTTGGTTGGGGAACAACCCCAGCATTTT
v_call: TRBV7-3; clone_size: many; j_call: TRBJ1-6; d_call: NA; cdr3_aa: CASSLSGGDSPLHF; cdr3_nt: TGTGCCAGCAGCTTAAGCGGCGGGGATTCACCCCTCCACTTT
v_call: TRBV14; clone_size: NA; j_call: TRBJ2-1; d_call: TRBD2; cdr3_aa: CASSHYREVDEQFF; cdr3_nt: TGTGCCAGCAGCCACTACCGGGAGGTCGATGAGCAGTTCTTC
v_call: TRBV27; clone_size: many; j_call: TRBJ1-2; d_call: NA; cdr3_aa: CASSQGRGNYGYTF; cdr3_nt: TGTGCCAGCAGCCAGGGTAGGGGTAACTATGGCTACACCTTC
v_call: TRBV5-1; clone_size: many; j_call: TRBJ2-3; d_call: TRBD2; cdr3_aa: CASSLIAGGATDTQYF; cdr3_nt: TGCGCCAGCAGCTTGATAGCGGGGGGGGCTACAGATACGCAGTATTTT
v_call: TRBV6-1; clone_size: many; j_call: TRBJ1-2; d_call: TRBD1; cdr3_aa: CASRRQGTEGYTF; cdr3_nt: TGTGCCAGCAGAAGACAGGGAACGGAGGGCTACACCTTC
v_call: TRBV7-2; clone_size: many; j_call: TRBJ2-3; d_call: NA; cdr3_aa: CASSFTAPSSPQYF; cdr3_nt: TGTGCCAGCAGCTTCACGGCCCCTAGTTCGCCGCAATATTTT
v_call: TRBV7-9; clone_size: many; j_call: TRBJ2-7; d_call: NA; cdr3_aa: CASSFVPQGEQYF; cdr3_nt: TGTGCCAGCAGCTTTGTCCCCCAAGGGGAGCAGTACTTC
v_call: TRBV20-1; clone_size: many; j_call: TRBJ2-7; d_call: NA; cdr3_aa: CSAQPWGQDDEQYF; cdr3_nt: TGCAGTGCTCAACCCTGGGGGCAAGACGACGAGCAGTACTTC
v_call: TRBV3-1; clone_size: many; j_call: TRBJ2-1; d_call: NA; cdr3_aa: CASSLSGYRIF; cdr3_nt: TGTGCCAGCAGCCTCTCCGGCTATAGAATCTTC
v_call: TRBV29-1; clone_size: few; j_call: TRBJ2-1; d_call: TRBD1; cdr3_aa: CSVTRQGTQYNEQFF; cdr3_nt: TGCAGCGTTACTAGACAGGGGACGCAATACAATGAGCAGTTCTTC
v_call: TRBV18; clone_size: NA; j_call: TRBJ2-2; d_call: NA; cdr3_aa: CASSPDRGRSNTGELFF; cdr3_nt: TGTGCCAGCTCACCCGATAGAGGACGGTCGAACACCGGGGAGCTGTTTTTT
v_call: TRBV7-2; clone_size: NA; j_call: TRBJ2-3; d_call: NA; cdr3_aa: CASSLGLQDTQYF; cdr3_nt: TGTGCCAGCAGCTTAGGACTTCAAGATACGCAGTATTTT
v_call: TRBV10-3; clone_size: many; j_call: TRBJ2-7; d_call: NA; cdr3_aa: CAISDPYEQYF; cdr3_nt: TGTGCCATCAGTGACCCCTACGAGCAGTACTTC
v_call: TRBV5-5; clone_size: many; j_call: TRBJ2-2; d_call: TRBD2; cdr3_aa: CASRRAGGPGTGELFF; cdr3_nt: TGTGCCAGCAGGCGAGCGGGGGGGCCCGGGACCGGGGAGCTGTTTTTT
v_call: TRBV6-2/TRBV6-3; clone_size: many; j_call: TRBJ2-2; d_call: TRBD1; cdr3_aa: CASSAPPLRDRQNTGELFF; cdr3_nt: TGTGCCAGCAGTGCTCCTCCCCTCAGGGACAGGCAGAACACCGGGGAGCTGTTTTTT
v_call: TRBV5-1; clone_size: many; j_call: TRBJ2-7; d_call: NA; cdr3_aa: CASSLKGDTYEQYF; cdr3_nt: TGCGCCAGCAGCTTGAAGGGGGACACCTACGAGCAGTACTTC
v_call: TRBV7-2; clone_size: many; j_call: TRBJ1-2; d_call: TRBD1; cdr3_aa: CASSPPPTGTGGYTF; cdr3_nt: TGTGCCAGCAGCCCACCACCGACAGGGACGGGCGGCTACACCTTC